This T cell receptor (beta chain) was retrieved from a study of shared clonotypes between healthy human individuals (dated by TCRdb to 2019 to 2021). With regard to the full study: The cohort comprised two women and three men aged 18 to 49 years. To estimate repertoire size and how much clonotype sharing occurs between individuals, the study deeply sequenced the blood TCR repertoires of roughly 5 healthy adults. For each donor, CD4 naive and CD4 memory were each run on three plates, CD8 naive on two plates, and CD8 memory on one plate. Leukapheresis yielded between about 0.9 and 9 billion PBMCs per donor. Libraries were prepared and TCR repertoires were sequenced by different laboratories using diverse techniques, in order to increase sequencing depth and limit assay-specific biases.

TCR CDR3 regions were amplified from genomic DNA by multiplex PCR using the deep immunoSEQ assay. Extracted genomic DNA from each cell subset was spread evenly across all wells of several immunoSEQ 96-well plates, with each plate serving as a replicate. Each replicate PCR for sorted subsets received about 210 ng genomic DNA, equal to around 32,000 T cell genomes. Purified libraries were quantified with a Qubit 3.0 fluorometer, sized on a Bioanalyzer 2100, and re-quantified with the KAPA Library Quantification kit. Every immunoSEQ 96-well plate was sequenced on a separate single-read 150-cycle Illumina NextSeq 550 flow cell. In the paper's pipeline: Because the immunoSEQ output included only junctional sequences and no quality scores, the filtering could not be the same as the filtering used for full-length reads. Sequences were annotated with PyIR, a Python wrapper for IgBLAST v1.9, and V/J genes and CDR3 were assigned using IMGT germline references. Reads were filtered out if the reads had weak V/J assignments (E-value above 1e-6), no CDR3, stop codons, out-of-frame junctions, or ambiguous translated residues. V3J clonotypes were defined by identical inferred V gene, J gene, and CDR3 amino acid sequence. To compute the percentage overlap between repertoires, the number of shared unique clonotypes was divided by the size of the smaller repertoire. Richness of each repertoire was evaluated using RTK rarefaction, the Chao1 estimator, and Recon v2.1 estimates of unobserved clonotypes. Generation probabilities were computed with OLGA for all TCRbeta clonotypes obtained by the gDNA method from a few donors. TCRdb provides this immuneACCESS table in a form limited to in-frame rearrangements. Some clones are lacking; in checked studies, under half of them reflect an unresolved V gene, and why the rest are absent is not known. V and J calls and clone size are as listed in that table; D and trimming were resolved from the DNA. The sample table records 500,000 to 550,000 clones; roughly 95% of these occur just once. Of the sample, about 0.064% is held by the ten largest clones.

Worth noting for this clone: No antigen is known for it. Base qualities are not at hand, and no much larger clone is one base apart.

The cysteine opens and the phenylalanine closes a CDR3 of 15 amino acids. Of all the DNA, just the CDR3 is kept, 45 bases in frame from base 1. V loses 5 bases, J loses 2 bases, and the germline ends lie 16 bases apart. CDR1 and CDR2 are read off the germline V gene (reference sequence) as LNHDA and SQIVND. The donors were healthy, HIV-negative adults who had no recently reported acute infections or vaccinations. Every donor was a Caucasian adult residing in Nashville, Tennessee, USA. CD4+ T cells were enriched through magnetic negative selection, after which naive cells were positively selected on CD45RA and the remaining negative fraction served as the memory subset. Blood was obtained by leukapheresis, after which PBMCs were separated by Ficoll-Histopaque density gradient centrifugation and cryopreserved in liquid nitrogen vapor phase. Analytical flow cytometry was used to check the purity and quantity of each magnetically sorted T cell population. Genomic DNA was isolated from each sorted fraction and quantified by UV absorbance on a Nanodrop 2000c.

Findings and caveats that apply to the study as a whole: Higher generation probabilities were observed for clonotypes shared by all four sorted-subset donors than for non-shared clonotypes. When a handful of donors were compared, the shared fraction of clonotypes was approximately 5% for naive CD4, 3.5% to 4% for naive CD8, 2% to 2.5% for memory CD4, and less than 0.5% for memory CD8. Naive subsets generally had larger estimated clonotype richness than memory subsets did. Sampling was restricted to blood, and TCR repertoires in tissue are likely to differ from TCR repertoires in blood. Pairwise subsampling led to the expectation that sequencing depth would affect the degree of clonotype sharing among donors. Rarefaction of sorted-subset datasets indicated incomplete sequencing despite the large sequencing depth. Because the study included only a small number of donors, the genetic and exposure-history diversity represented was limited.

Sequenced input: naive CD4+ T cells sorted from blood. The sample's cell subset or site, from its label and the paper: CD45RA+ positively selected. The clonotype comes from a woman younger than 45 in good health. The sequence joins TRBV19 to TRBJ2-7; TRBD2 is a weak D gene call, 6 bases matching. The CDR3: CASSRDSAGPYEQYF. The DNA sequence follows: TGTGCCAGTAGTCGGGACTCGGCGGGGCCCTACGAGCAGTACTTC.